This record concerns one T cell receptor (beta chain) sequence. Its antigen is unidentified. This record belongs to a study of cytomegalovirus exposure and HLA in healthy donors. Trimming took off 4 bases at V and 0 bases at J, with 13 bases between the two ends. Germline V gene sequence: CDR1 SEHNR, CDR2 FQNEAQ (reference sequence). The CDR3 is made up of 15 amino acids. PCR amplification relied on 60 Vbeta primers (plus 13 Jbeta primers). Only in-frame clones appear in the TCRdb table, and some are missing; sequencing was by immunoSEQ multiplex PCR. The table lists 150,000 to 200,000 clones, approximately 72% of them singletons. Study-wide results and caveats: Follow-up analysis later connected one missense variant in DCLRE1C with trimming of TCR beta V- and J-genes.

Material for sequencing was PBMCs. J is TRBJ2-7 and V is TRBV7-9, with D possibly matching TRBD1 (6 bases). This sequence originates from a man aged 40-55 years in good health and CMV-seropositive. The CDR3 spells CASSSRDTNSYEQYF. For the CDR3, the DNA is TGTGCCAGCAGCTCCCGGGACACCAACTCCTACGAGCAGTACTTC.